Below are 16 T cell receptor beta chains sequenced from a single sample in a study of blood T cell repertoires in COVID-19. The repertoire was sequenced with immunoSEQ multiplex PCR; TCRdb's copy has only in-frame clones and lacks some. The data show about 88,000 clones, with approximately 90% seen just once and 15% to 20% held by the top ten. Input material: peripheral blood. These receptors came from a woman aged 60 to 75 with COVID-19, enrolled during active disease.

This clone was seen only a few times. The CDR3 DNA reads TGTGCCAGCTCACCCCGGGACAGTCTCTATGGCTACACCTTC. This encodes CASSPRDSLYGYTF. The V call is TRBV18, the J call TRBJ1-2, with 7 bases aligning to TRBD1. V shed 3 bases, J shed 4 bases, and the junction held 5 bases outside the gene matches. The CDR3 length is 14 residues. The V gene's germline CDR1 is KGHSH and CDR2 LQKENI.

This clone appeared once. The chain carries TRBV28 and TRBJ2-5; no clear D gene. CDR1 and CDR2 from the germline V gene are MDHEN and SYDVKM. V lost 6 bases, J lost 1 base, and 15 bases lay in between. The CDR3 loop spans 15 amino acids. The DNA for the CDR3 is TGTGCCAGCAGCACCTTGGGCAGTTTCCAAGAGACCCAGTACTTC. Translation gives CASSTLGSFQETQYF. The variable domain in full, with the rest retrieved from reference TRBV28 and TRBJ2-5, is DVKVTQSSRYLVKRTGEKVFLECVQDMDHENMFWYRQDPGLGLRLIYFSYDVKMKEKGDIPEGYSVSREKKERFSLILESASTNQTSMYLCASSTLGSFQETQYFGPGTRLLVL.

This sequence joins TRBV5-1 and TRBJ1-1; 9 nucleotides agree with TRBD1. The CDR3 loop spans 15 amino acids. Germline trimming cut 4 bases from V and 1 base from J; bases unmatched to any gene: 5. Looked up from germline, CDR1 is SGHRS and CDR2 is YFSETQ. CDR3 amino acids: CASSLRQGGNTEAFF. In DNA form, the CDR3 reads TGCGCCAGCAGCCTCAGACAGGGGGGGAACACTGAAGCTTTCTTT. Using reference TRBV5-1 and TRBJ1-1 for the parts outside the CDR3, the full variable domain is KAGVTQTPRYLIKTRGQQVTLSCSPISGHRSVSWYQQTPGQGLQFLFEYFSETQRNKGNFPGRFSGRQFSNSRSEMNVSTLELGDSALYLCASSLRQGGNTEAFFGQGTRLTVV.

The chain employs TRBV28 and TRBJ2-3, with no clear D. The germline gives CDR1 MDHEN, CDR2 SYDVKM. The CDR3 is made up of 11 amino acids. V dropped 10 bases and J dropped 5 bases, with 10 bases sitting between them. CDR3 amino acids: CATTPRDTQYF. CDR3 nucleotide sequence: TGTGCCACCACACCCAGAGATACGCAGTATTTT.

This clone was observed a few times. V and J are TRBV27 and TRBJ2-1; 8 bases match TRBD1. The V segment lost 6 bases and the J segment 12 bases; nucleotides outside the gene matches: 13. Germline assignment: CDR1 MNHEY and CDR2 SMNVEV (reference sequence). CDR3 length: 14 residues. CDR3 loop: CASRPRDRYSGQFF. DNA for the CDR3: TGTGCCAGCAGGCCTCGGGACAGGTACTCCGGGCAGTTCTTC.

CDR3 region: CASNQGNTEAFF. Written as DNA, the CDR3 is TGTGCCAGTAATCAGGGGAACACTGAAGCTTTCTTT. The chain uses TRBV19 and TRBJ1-1, with D possibly being TRBD1 (5 bases). The CDR3 consists of 12 residues. V was pared by 7 bases and J by 1 base, with 7 bases between. Per the germline V gene, CDR1 is LNHDA and CDR2 is SQIVND (reference sequence). Variable domain in full (rest from reference TRBV19 and TRBJ1-1): DGGITQSPKYLFRKEGQNVTLSCEQNLNHDAMYWYRQDPGQGLRLIYYSQIVNDFQKGDIAEGYSVSREKKESFPLTVTSAQKNPTAFYLCASNQGNTEAFFGQGTRLTVV.

The rearrangement joins TRBV14 to TRBJ1-4; maybe TRBD1 (6 bases). Trimming removed 0 bases from V and 7 bases from J, with 15 bases in between. CDR1 is SGHDN and CDR2 is FVKESK in the germline V gene. The CDR3 runs to 16 residues. CDR3 in amino acids: CASSQERGSSGEKLFF. The CDR3 coding sequence is TGTGCCAGCAGCCAAGAGAGGGGGTCAAGCGGTGAAAAACTGTTTTTT.

The chain has TRBV7-3 and TRBJ2-7; tentative D call: TRBD1 (6 bases). The CDR3 totals 13 residues. Deletions cut 0 bases from V and 3 bases from J, with 6 bases between. Germline CDR1 reads SGHTA; CDR2 reads FQGTGA. The CDR3 sequence: CASSLTTGYEQYF. As DNA, the CDR3 is TGTGCCAGCAGCTTAACGACAGGCTACGAGCAGTACTTC.

The V gene is TRBV3-1 (or the pseudogene TRBV3-2), the J gene TRBJ2-1; TRBD1 might be the D (6 bases). V gave up 1 base and J gave up 3 bases, with 13 bases separating them. This CDR3 is 16 amino acids long. The germline CDR1 and CDR2 sequences are LGHDT and YNNKEL (reference sequence). The DNA for the CDR3 is TGTGCCAGCAGCCAAGGGCTGGGGGCGCGCTACAATGAGCAGTTCTTC. The encoded protein is CASSQGLGARYNEQFF.

The chain employs TRBV6-5 and TRBJ1-4; D is unclear. Trimming stripped 2 bases from V and 3 bases from J, with 7 bases between. Germline V gives CDR1 MNHEY, CDR2 SVGAGI. CDR3 size: 14 residues. CDR3 sequence (DNA): TGTGCCAGCAGTTACCGGCGGTCTAATGAAAAACTGTTTTTT. Translation: CASSYRRSNEKLFF.

This chain links TRBV5-1 with TRBJ2-1; TRBD2 matches 8 bases. Trimming removed 4 bases from V and 8 bases from J; junction bases left unmatched: 11. Germline lookup yields CDR1 SGHRS and CDR2 YFSETQ. This CDR3 is built from 15 residues. The CDR3 region is CASSPGRSGDDEQFF. Written as DNA, the CDR3 is TGCGCCAGCAGCCCCGGCCGTAGCGGGGACGATGAGCAGTTCTTC.

The rearrangement uses TRBV29-1 and TRBJ2-3; D perhaps matches TRBD2 (5 bases). In germline, CDR1 is SQVTM, CDR2 ANQGSEA. V lost 0 bases and J lost 2, with 15 bases in between. The CDR3 has 16 residues. For the CDR3, the DNA is TGCAGCGTTGAAGATCATAGCGTAGCCAACACAGATACGCAGTATTTT. Its translation: CSVEDHSVANTDTQYF.

The rearrangement links TRBV12-3 or TRBV12-4 to TRBJ2-7; a weak D match, TRBD2 (6 bases). This CDR3 has 12 residues. The V and J ends lost 6 bases and 5 bases respectively, with 11 bases between them. The CDR3 reads CASSAGSHEQYF. As DNA, the CDR3 is TGTGCCAGCAGCGCGGGGTCTCACGAGCAGTACTTC.

This clone occurred a few times. The V and J genes are TRBV6-5 and TRBJ1-4; TRBD1 agrees at 9 bases. The trim removed 2 bases at V and 5 bases at J, leaving 6 bases unmatched. Germline V gene data show CDR1 as MNHEY and CDR2 as SVGAGI. This CDR3 contains 16 residues. As DNA, the CDR3 is TGTGCCAGCAGTTACACGGGGGACAGGGTGAATGAAAAACTGTTTTTT. Translating gives CASSYTGDRVNEKLFF.

The chain employs TRBV5-1 and TRBJ1-3, with unresolved D. The CDR3 extends over 16 amino acids. In germline, CDR1 is SGHRS, CDR2 YFSETQ. Trimming took off 0 bases at V and 0 bases at J, with 10 bases between the two ends. The CDR3 loop reads CASSLVETNSGNTIYF. As DNA, the CDR3 is TGCGCCAGCAGCTTGGTAGAGACTAACTCTGGAAACACCATATATTTT.

V usage is TRBV7-2 and J usage is TRBJ2-7; 7 bases are a match to TRBD1. With 0 bases clipped from V and 4 bases from J, the junction kept 6 bases outside the gene matches. The CDR3 runs 15 residues. CDR1 SGHTA and CDR2 FQGNSA come from the germline V gene. CDR3 in amino acids: CASSLAVGQQYEQYF. The CDR3 DNA is TGTGCCAGCAGCTTAGCGGTGGGACAGCAATACGAGCAGTACTTC.